This entry lists 13 T cell receptor beta chains sequenced from one sample in a study of PD-L1 blockade in urothelial cancer. Sequencing used immunoSEQ multiplex PCR; TCRdb keeps in-frame clones, though not all of them. The table includes about 48,000 clones, 65% to 85% detected once. Time point reported: peripheral blood 6 weeks after treatment start. This sample comprised PBMCs, obtained around atezolizumab (anti-PD-L1) treatment. The receptor set was obtained from a man between 70 and 80 years old with urothelial cancer.

The gene calls are TRBV4-1 and TRBJ2-1; 8 positions agree with TRBD2. The trim removed 10 bases at V and 3 bases at J, leaving 11 bases unmatched. Germline-derived CDR1 and CDR2 are MGHRA and YSYEKL. The CDR3 consists of 15 residues. The CDR3 nucleotides read TGCGCCACCCAGCGGGGACTAGGGTTCTACAATGAGCAGTTCTTC. It is translated as CATQRGLGFYNEQFF.

This chain connects TRBV6-5 to TRBJ2-7; TRBD2 is a possible D gene (6 bases). CDR3 length: 14 amino acids. The V gene's germline CDR1 is MNHEY and CDR2 SVGAGI. The V end was cut by 4 bases, the J end by 3 bases, with 13 bases between. In DNA form, the CDR3 reads TGTGCCAGCAGTTCTGTGACTAGGGACTACGAGCAGTACTTC. Translating gives CASSSVTRDYEQYF.

The chain recombines TRBV10-3 with TRBJ1-4, with D uncertain. The V end was cut by 0 bases, the J end by 7 bases, with 15 bases between. Germline assignment: CDR1 ENHRY and CDR2 SYGVKD. This CDR3 has 16 amino acids. CDR3: CAISESKAGRGEKLFF. For the CDR3, the DNA is TGTGCCATCAGTGAGTCGAAGGCGGGCCGAGGTGAAAAACTGTTTTTT.

The genes are TRBV5-1 and TRBJ2-1, with 14 bases lining up with TRBD2. V trimming: 4 bases; J trimming: 5 bases; junction bases outside the gene matches: 5. This CDR3 spans 16 amino acids. Per germline, CDR1 SGHRS and CDR2 YFSETQ. The CDR3 protein is CASSPGTSGGDNEQFF. The CDR3 bases are TGCGCCAGCAGCCCTGGGACTAGCGGGGGCGACAATGAGCAGTTCTTC. The full variable domain, in which reference TRBV5-1 and TRBJ2-1 provide the parts outside the CDR3, is KAGVTQTPRYLIKTRGQQVTLSCSPISGHRSVSWYQQTPGQGLQFLFEYFSETQRNKGNFPGRFSGRQFSNSRSEMNVSTLELGDSALYLCASSPGTSGGDNEQFFGPGTRLTVL.

The genes are TRBV27 and TRBJ1-5; no reliable D call. This CDR3 has 15 residues. The V end lost 0 bases, the J end lost 6 bases, and 12 bases lay between the germline ends. Germline V gene data show CDR1 as MNHEY and CDR2 as SMNVEV (reference sequence). In nucleotides, the CDR3 is TGTGCCAGCAGTTTATCTTCCGGGGAGGGTCAGCCCCAGCATTTT. Protein: CASSLSSGEGQPQHF.

The genes are TRBV6-5 and TRBJ2-7; D is possibly TRBD1 (6 bases). This CDR3 region has 15 residues. V dropped 5 bases and J dropped 1 base, with 15 bases sitting between them. From germline, CDR1 is MNHEY and CDR2 SVGAGI. The CDR3 sequence: CASSRTRGKSYEQYF. The CDR3 nucleotides are TGTGCCAGCAGTCGCACCAGGGGAAAGTCCTACGAGCAGTACTTC.

The chain joins TRBV10-3 to TRBJ1-1; 7 positions match TRBD1. The CDR3 sequence is 14 residues long. V trimming: 7 bases; J trimming: 3 bases; junction bases outside the gene matches: 8. In germline, CDR1 is ENHRY, CDR2 SYGVKD. The CDR3 protein is CAITITGQDTEAFF. The CDR3 DNA reads TGTGCCATCACTATTACAGGACAGGACACTGAAGCTTTCTTT.

The rearrangement uses TRBV10-3 and TRBJ2-3; D unclear. The CDR3 extends over 12 amino acids. The germline V gene has CDR1 ENHRY and CDR2 SYGVKD. Trimming removed 0 bases from V and 11 bases from J, with 9 bases in between. The CDR3 nucleotides are TGTGCCATCAGTGAGTCCCTAGGAGAGCAGTATTTT. Translated: CAISESLGEQYF.

The genes are TRBV7-2 and TRBJ2-2; D is undetermined. The CDR3 consists of 15 residues. Trimming shortened V by 0 bases and J by 7 bases, and 12 bases separated the two germline ends. CDR1 and CDR2 from the germline V gene are SGHTA and FQGNSA. As DNA, the CDR3 is TGTGCCAGCAGCTTAGCTCCGACATTGGGCGGGGAGCTGTTTTTT. Its protein product is CASSLAPTLGGELFF.

V is TRBV18 and J is TRBJ2-5, with D maybe TRBD1 (6 bases). Germline V lookup: CDR1 KGHSH, CDR2 LQKENI. This CDR3 has 13 residues. V was trimmed by 1 base and J by 5 bases, leaving 8 bases between them. Here the CDR3 DNA reads TGTGCCAGCTCACCACGGGACATGGAGACCCAGTACTTC. This gives the protein CASSPRDMETQYF.

CDR3 residues: CASKFGGSGSKDEQFF. For the CDR3, the DNA is TGTGCCAGCAAATTCGGCGGGAGTGGTTCGAAGGATGAGCAGTTCTTC. This chain links TRBV6-4 with TRBJ2-1; 7 bases fit TRBD2. Trimming took 7 bases from V and 8 from J; bases not matched to a gene: 17. CDR3 length: 16 amino acids. From germline, CDR1 is MRHNA and CDR2 SNTAGT.

This clone has a handful of counts. This sample includes further DNA sequences coding for the same CDR3. The chain has TRBV5-6 and TRBJ2-7; D may be TRBD1 (5 bases). The V and J ends lost 3 bases and 4 bases respectively, with 11 bases between them. The CDR3 is 13 residues long. The germline V gene encodes CDR1 SGHDT and CDR2 YYEEEE. The CDR3 reads CASSSTGRYEQYF. The DNA of the CDR3 is TGTGCCAGCAGCTCTACAGGTCGGTACGAGCAGTACTTC. Combining the CDR3 with reference TRBV5-6 and TRBJ2-7 gives the whole variable domain DAGVTQSPTHLIKTRGQQVTLRCSPKSGHDTVSWYQQALGQGPQFIFQYYEEEERQRGNFPDRFSGHQFPNYSSELNVNALLLGDSALYLCASSSTGRYEQYFGPGTRLTVT.

V usage is TRBV5-4 and J usage is TRBJ2-7, with 14 bases identical to TRBD2. V trimming: 4 bases; J trimming: 2 bases; junction bases outside the gene matches: 8. Germline-derived CDR1 and CDR2 are SGHNT and YYREEE (reference sequence). The CDR3 has 17 amino acids. Here the CDR3 reads CASSAGLAGARPYEQYF. CDR3 coding DNA: TGTGCCAGCAGCGCGGGACTAGCGGGAGCCAGACCCTACGAGCAGTACTTC.